Following are 13 T cell receptor beta chains from one sample sequenced in a study of T cell responses to AZD1222 COVID-19 vaccine. The assay was immunoSEQ multiplex PCR, and TCRdb's table has in-frame clones only and misses some. Among just over 15,000 clones listed, about 88% were seen once. The starting material was peripheral blood, obtained 28 days after the second AZD1222 dose. Receptors were obtained from an adult who received the AZD1222 COVID-19 vaccine.

The chain links TRBV5-1 to TRBJ2-3; TRBD2 matches at 13 bases. Losses at the gene ends were 3 bases for V and 1 base for J; bases not matched to a gene: 8. Per the germline V gene, CDR1 is SGHRS and CDR2 is YFSETQ. The CDR3 loop spans 18 amino acids. The CDR3 sequence is CASSSGTSGAGGTDTQYF. The CDR3 DNA is TGCGCCAGCAGCTCGGGGACTAGCGGGGCGGGAGGCACAGATACGCAGTATTTT.

This rearrangement joins TRBV12-3 or TRBV12-4 to TRBJ1-5; no definite D call. Trimming removed 5 bases from V and 7 bases from J, with 9 bases in between. The CDR3 is 12 residues long. CDR3 region: CASSLFKQPQHF. CDR3 DNA sequence: TGTGCCAGCAGTCTTTTCAAGCAGCCCCAGCATTTT.

The CDR3 loop reads CASSETGTGTGANVLTF. The CDR3 nucleotides read TGTGCCAGCAGCGAGACCGGGACAGGGACTGGGGCCAACGTCCTGACTTTC. The chain recombines TRBV9 with TRBJ2-6; TRBD1 matches 9 bases. Germline V gene data show CDR1 as SGDLS and CDR2 as YYNGEE. J lost 2 bases, V lost 3 bases, and 6 bases had no gene match. This CDR3 spans 17 amino acids.

The V and J genes are TRBV3-1 (or the pseudogene TRBV3-2) and TRBJ1-5; D is ambiguous. The V gene's germline CDR1 is LGHDT and CDR2 YNNKEL (reference sequence). This CDR3 contains 14 residues. Trimming removed 1 base at V and 1 base at J, with 5 bases between. The CDR3 spells CASSQGRSNQPQHF. The CDR3 DNA sequence: TGTGCCAGCAGCCAAGGCCGCAGCAATCAGCCCCAGCATTTT.

The rearrangement joins TRBV9 to TRBJ1-5; 8 nucleotides line up with TRBD1. V trimming: 3 bases; J trimming: 4 bases; junction bases outside the gene matches: 6. This CDR3 is 15 amino acids long. Germline V gene sequence: CDR1 SGDLS, CDR2 YYNGEE. DNA for the CDR3: TGTGCCAGCAGCGCACAGGGGGAATTTAATCAGCCCCAGCATTTT. Protein product: CASSAQGEFNQPQHF.

The rearrangement joins TRBV6-1 to TRBJ1-5; D gene ambiguous. Germline V lookup: CDR1 MNHNS, CDR2 SASEGT. This CDR3 comprises 12 residues. Trimming stripped 3 bases from V and 7 bases from J, with 7 bases between. CDR3 bases: TGTGCCAGCAGTGATATGACGCAGCCCCAGCATTTT. Residues: CASSDMTQPQHF.

Details on this clone: A junction boundary mismatches the germline segment, possibly from a read error. This chain connects TRBV12-5 to TRBJ2-3; D may be TRBD2 (6 bases). There are 15 residues in the CDR3. Germline-derived CDR1 and CDR2 are LGHNT and FRNRAP. This CDR3 is CASGLGDFITDTHYF. DNA for the CDR3: TGTGCTAGTGGTTTGGGGGACTTCATCACAGATACGCATTATTTT. The full variable domain, rest sourced from reference TRBV12-5 and TRBJ2-3, is DARVTQTPRHKVTEMGQEVTMRCQPILGHNTVFWYRQTMMQGLELLAYFRNRAPLDDSGMPKDRFSAEMPDATLATLKIQPSEPRDSAVYFCASGLGDFITDTHYFGPGTRLTVL.

This chain joins TRBV9 and TRBJ2-2; D not certain. The CDR3 length is 15 residues. Trimming removed 0 bases from V and 0 bases from J, with 6 bases in between. The germline V gene has CDR1 SGDLS and CDR2 YYNGEE. The CDR3 loop reads CASSVGVTNTGELFF. DNA of the CDR3: TGTGCCAGCAGCGTAGGGGTTACGAACACCGGGGAGCTGTTTTTT.

The rearrangement links TRBV6-5 to TRBJ1-1, with D hard to call. Trimming took off 0 bases at V and 1 base at J, with 9 bases between the two ends. The CDR3 loop spans 15 amino acids. Germline lookup yields CDR1 MNHEY and CDR2 SVGAGI. The CDR3 here is CASSYSRGWNTEAFF. In DNA, the CDR3 is TGTGCCAGCAGTTACTCGCGGGGTTGGAACACTGAAGCTTTCTTT.

The J gene is TRBJ2-1, the V gene TRBV9, with 8 bases fitting TRBD1. This CDR3 has 15 residues. From germline, CDR1 is SGDLS and CDR2 YYNGEE. Trimming at V came to 4 bases and at J to 7 bases, leaving 10 bases not matched to a gene. The CDR3 spells CASSPPPGQANEQFF. CDR3 sequence (DNA): TGTGCCAGCAGCCCCCCCCCGGGACAGGCAAATGAGCAGTTCTTC.

This clone was counted between two and nine times. The chain recombines TRBV19 with TRBJ1-1, with D possibly being TRBD1 (6 bases). Trimming took 7 bases from V and 7 from J, leaving 19 bases between them. From germline, CDR1 is LNHDA and CDR2 SQIVND (reference sequence). The CDR3 is 14 amino acids. The CDR3 is CASTDRPASFEAFF. As DNA, the CDR3 is TGTGCCAGTACCGACAGGCCGGCCAGTTTTGAAGCTTTCTTT.

The chain uses TRBV28 and TRBJ2-1; TRBD1 is a possible D gene (5 bases). With 5 bases removed from V and 3 bases from J, the gap between germline ends came to 17 bases. The CDR3 totals 16 residues. Germline V gives CDR1 MDHEN, CDR2 SYDVKM. CDR3 protein: CASSILQGTLYNEQFF. CDR3 DNA: TGTGCCAGCAGTATCCTCCAGGGAACACTCTACAATGAGCAGTTCTTC. The whole variable domain, filled in from reference TRBV28 and TRBJ2-1, reads DVKVTQSSRYLVKRTGEKVFLECVQDMDHENMFWYRQDPGLGLRLIYFSYDVKMKEKGDIPEGYSVSREKKERFSLILESASTNQTSMYLCASSILQGTLYNEQFFGPGTRLTVL.

V gene TRBV6-2 or TRBV6-3 combines with J gene TRBJ1-5; 10 bases match TRBD1. V was pared by 3 bases and J by 0 bases, with 14 bases of the junction left unmatched. Germline CDR1 is MNHEY and CDR2 is SVGEGT. The CDR3 has 20 residues. In DNA form, the CDR3 reads TGTGCCAGCAGTTATGGTTTGGGACAGGGGCCAAGGGATAGCAATCAGCCCCAGCATTTT. Translating it yields CASSYGLGQGPRDSNQPQHF.